What follows are 24 T cell receptor beta chains derived from one specimen sequenced in a study of T cell clones after liver transplantation. Profiled with immunoSEQ multiplex PCR; TCRdb holds only in-frame clones, not every one. The profile shows 45,000 to 60,000 clones, 84% of them singletons. The specimen comprised CD4+ T cells from blood, sampled before liver transplant. The receptors derive from a human donor who received a liver transplant.

This clone was counted a few times. This sequence joins TRBV7-2 and TRBJ2-1; D may be TRBD1 (5 bases). Germline V gives CDR1 SGHTA, CDR2 FQGNSA. V lost 2 bases, J lost 2 bases, and 7 bases lay in between. This CDR3 region has 14 residues. Here the CDR3 DNA reads TGTGCCAGCAGCTTACAGGGAACCTACAATGAGCAGTTCTTC. Amino acids: CASSLQGTYNEQFF.

This clone was seen a handful of times. This chain uses TRBV5-4 with TRBJ2-7; TRBD1 aligns across 8 bases. This CDR3 region has 15 residues. Germline CDR1 is SGHNT and CDR2 is YYREEE (reference sequence). V gave up 7 bases and J gave up 3 bases; unmatched junction bases: 12. The CDR3 protein is CASARVGQGNYEQYF. CDR3 in DNA: TGTGCCAGCGCAAGGGTTGGACAGGGAAACTACGAGCAGTACTTC. Using reference TRBV5-4 and TRBJ2-7 for the parts outside the CDR3, the full variable domain is ETGVTQSPTHLIKTRGQQVTLRCSSQSGHNTVSWYQQALGQGPQFIFQYYREEENGRGNFPPRFSGLQFPNYSSELNVNALELDDSALYLCASARVGQGNYEQYFGPGTRLTVT.

V and J are TRBV30 and TRBJ2-3; 8 positions match TRBD1. The CDR3 sequence is 13 residues long. Unmatched junction bases numbered 0, after V lost 0 bases and J lost 4 bases. Germline CDR1 GTSNPN, CDR2 SVGIG (reference sequence). The CDR3 DNA is TGTGCCTGGAGTGTACAGGGGGCAGATACGCAGTATTTT. This encodes CAWSVQGADTQYF.

The chain has TRBV2 and TRBJ2-1; no definite D call. This CDR3 spans 15 amino acids. V lost 3 bases to trimming and J lost 0 bases, with 9 bases between them. The germline gives CDR1 SNHLY, CDR2 FYNNEI. The DNA for the CDR3 is TGTGCCAGCAGTGACAGCGCCCCCTCCTACAATGAGCAGTTCTTC. This gives the protein CASSDSAPSYNEQFF.

This chain uses TRBV6-5 with TRBJ2-5; D unresolved. This CDR3 is built from 15 residues. CDR1 is MNHEY, CDR2 SVGAGI, per germline. V was shortened by 0 bases and J by 3 bases, with 11 bases between the two germline ends. Here the CDR3 DNA reads TGTGCCAGCAGTTACTCGTTTTACACAAAAGAGACCCAGTACTTC. It specifies CASSYSFYTKETQYF.

The chain is built from TRBV19 and TRBJ2-1; a possible D gene is TRBD2 (5 bases). Germline lookup yields CDR1 LNHDA and CDR2 SQIVND (reference sequence). The CDR3 length is 14 residues. The ends were cut back, 8 bases at V and 6 bases at J, with 17 bases in the middle. The CDR3: CASQSGTRVNEQFF. In DNA form, the CDR3 reads TGTGCCAGTCAAAGCGGAACGAGAGTCAATGAGCAGTTCTTC.

V is TRBV7-2 and J is TRBJ2-7; D ambiguous. Germline CDR1 SGHTA, CDR2 FQGNSA. CDR3 length: 11 residues. Trimming removed 3 bases from V and 5 bases from J, with 5 bases in between. For the CDR3, the DNA is TGTGCCAGCAGCTTTTGGGACGAGCAGTACTTC. Translation gives CASSFWDEQYF.

The chain joins TRBV6-1 to TRBJ1-5; 7 bases fit TRBD1. CDR1 is MNHNS, CDR2 SASEGT, per germline. The CDR3 runs to 17 residues. Trimming took 4 bases from V and 0 from J; bases not matched to a gene: 9. The CDR3 loop is CASSVRQGRYSNQPQHF. The CDR3 DNA follows: TGTGCCAGCAGTGTACGACAGGGAAGATATAGCAATCAGCCCCAGCATTTT.

The chain is built from TRBV5-1 and TRBJ1-4; 9 bases match TRBD1. This CDR3 is built from 14 residues. Germline assignment: CDR1 SGHRS and CDR2 YFSETQ. After removal of 4 bases from V and 4 bases from J, the junction contained 2 bases not matched to a gene. The CDR3 DNA reads as TGCGCCAGCAGCGTGACAGGGGGTAATGAAAAACTGTTTTTT. Amino acid sequence: CASSVTGGNEKLFF.

The chain joins TRBV6-1 to TRBJ1-6, with D perhaps matching TRBD1 (6 bases). CDR3 length: 15 residues. V was cut by 6 bases and J by 10 bases, with 19 bases left in between. Germline V CDR1 and CDR2: MNHNS, SASEGT. The CDR3 DNA follows: TGTGCCAGCAGGAAAGGCGGAGGGGGTGGATCACCCCTCCACTTT. Protein sequence: CASRKGGGGGSPLHF.

This rearrangement joins TRBV19 to TRBJ2-7, with D maybe TRBD1 (5 bases). The V gene's germline CDR1 is LNHDA and CDR2 SQIVND (reference sequence). The CDR3 length is 14 residues. V was cut by 4 bases and J by 2 bases, with 12 bases left in between. DNA of the CDR3: TGTGCCAGTAGTACCCAGGGCCTAACCTACGAGCAGTACTTC. This gives the protein CASSTQGLTYEQYF.

The chain carries TRBV7-3 and TRBJ2-1, with 9 bases identical to TRBD2. This CDR3 contains 15 residues. With V trimmed by 0 bases and J by 12 bases, 9 bases remained unmatched. The germline gives CDR1 SGHTA, CDR2 FQGTGA. In DNA, the CDR3 is TGTGCCAGCAGCTTAACAGCGGGAGGTTCTCGCGGGCAGTTCTTC. It yields the protein CASSLTAGGSRGQFF.

This clone has more than one count but fewer than ten. The chain employs TRBV18 and TRBJ2-1, with D possibly matching TRBD2 (6 bases). V lost 3 bases and J 8 bases, leaving 14 bases between the germline ends. Germline-derived CDR1 and CDR2 are KGHSH and LQKENI. The length of the CDR3 is 14 residues. Here the CDR3 DNA reads TGTGCCAGCTCACCGGTAGCGGAGAGCGATGAGCAGTTCTTC. As protein: CASSPVAESDEQFF.

The chain has TRBV4-2 and TRBJ2-7; D unclear. Germline CDR1 is LGHNA and CDR2 is YNFKEQ. V was pared by 0 bases and J by 1 base, with 7 bases between. This CDR3 is built from 14 residues. CDR3 amino acids: CASSQDTLSYEQYF. The CDR3 nucleotides read TGTGCCAGCAGCCAAGATACGCTTTCCTACGAGCAGTACTTC.

The gene calls are TRBV6-1 and TRBJ2-7; 10 bases line up with TRBD1. The ends lost 6 bases at V and 2 bases at J; junction bases unmatched: 4. CDR3 length equals 14 residues. Germline CDR1 reads MNHNS; CDR2 reads SASEGT. Here the CDR3 reads CASSAGTGAYEQYF. In nucleotides, the CDR3 is TGTGCCAGCAGCGCCGGGACAGGGGCCTACGAGCAGTACTTC.

The chain carries TRBV6-6 and TRBJ1-4, with D perhaps matching TRBD1 (5 bases). Trimming shortened V by 0 bases and J by 7 bases, and 15 bases separated the two germline ends. CDR3 length: 16 amino acids. Germline-derived CDR1 and CDR2 are MNHNY and SVGAGI (reference sequence). CDR3 sequence (DNA): TGTGCCAGCAGTTACTCGAATGGGGGGGTCGGTGAAAAACTGTTTTTT. Its protein product is CASSYSNGGVGEKLFF.

This chain joins TRBV11-2 and TRBJ1-2; 8 bases fit TRBD1. J lost 3 bases, V lost 3 bases, and 9 bases had no gene match. This CDR3 spans 16 amino acids. Germline-derived CDR1 and CDR2 are SGHAT and FQNNGV. The chain's CDR3 is CASSFGPGQGDYGYTF. CDR3 nucleotide sequence: TGTGCCAGCAGCTTTGGACCCGGACAGGGAGACTATGGCTACACCTTC.

The chain carries TRBV28 and TRBJ1-6; D remains unclear. V was cut by 8 bases and J by 2 bases, with 13 bases left in between. This CDR3 contains 15 residues. Germline V gene data show CDR1 as MDHEN and CDR2 as SYDVKM. DNA of the CDR3: TGTGCCAGCGAAACCACGGGAACCTATAATTCACCCCTCCACTTT. It codes for CASETTGTYNSPLHF.

The CDR3 reads CASSPNGQGQPQHF. The CDR3 nucleotides read TGTGCCAGCAGCCCAAACGGGCAGGGCCAGCCCCAGCATTTT. The chain combines TRBV7-6 with TRBJ1-5; perhaps TRBD1 as D (5 bases). Looked up from germline, CDR1 is SGHVS and CDR2 is FNYEAQ. V was cut by 5 bases and J by 7 bases, with 15 bases left in between. The CDR3 totals 14 residues.

This sequence joins TRBV25-1 and TRBJ1-5; D gene uncertain. From germline, CDR1 is MGHDK and CDR2 SYGVNS. The V and J ends lost 4 bases and 4 bases respectively, with 17 bases between them. The CDR3 is 16 amino acids. The CDR3 bases are TGTGCCAGCAGTGGGTTATGTCGGGTCCAGAATCAGCCCCAGCATTTT. Its translation is CASSGLCRVQNQPQHF.

The rearrangement uses TRBV7-9 and TRBJ2-1, with D uncertain. V was cut by 5 bases and J by 5 bases, with 4 bases left in between. CDR1 SEHNR and CDR2 FQNEAQ come from the germline V gene (reference sequence). The CDR3 spans 11 residues. The CDR3 sequence: CASSLHNEQFF. In DNA, the CDR3 is TGTGCCAGCAGCCTACACAATGAGCAGTTCTTC.

This clone was seen just once. The chain has TRBV18 and TRBJ2-6; D perhaps matches TRBD1 (5 bases). There are 16 residues in the CDR3. Germline V gives CDR1 KGHSH, CDR2 LQKENI. V lost 4 bases to trimming and J lost 4 bases, with 14 bases between them. CDR3 bases: TGTGCCAGCTCACAGGGGCATTCGGAGGGGGCCAACGTCCTGACTTTC. This translates into CASSQGHSEGANVLTF. The entire variable domain, with the rest obtained from reference TRBV18 and TRBJ2-6, is as follows: NAGVMQNPRHLVRRRGQEARLRCSPMKGHSHVYWYRQLPEEGLKFMVYLQKENIIDESGMPKERFSAEFPKEGPSILRIQQVVRGDSAAYFCASSQGHSEGANVLTFGAGSRLTVL.

About this clone: The same CDR3 also results from other DNA sequences found in this sample. V and J are TRBV25-1 and TRBJ2-1; 14 bases match TRBD2. The CDR3 extends over 17 amino acids. The germline CDR1 and CDR2 sequences are MGHDK and SYGVNS. Trimming removed 6 bases from V and 1 base from J; junction bases left unmatched: 5. The DNA of the CDR3 is TGTGCCAGCAGCGCCGGGACTAGCGGGAGATCCTACAATGAGCAGTTCTTC. This translates into CASSAGTSGRSYNEQFF.

The chain links TRBV6-1 to TRBJ1-6, with 7 bases matching TRBD1. Germline CDR1 and CDR2: MNHNS and SASEGT. V gave up 6 bases and J gave up 8 bases; unmatched junction bases: 7. The CDR3 extends over 14 amino acids. The CDR3 loop reads CASSKSGGYSPLHF. The DNA of the CDR3 is TGTGCCAGCAGCAAATCAGGGGGTTATTCACCCCTCCACTTT.